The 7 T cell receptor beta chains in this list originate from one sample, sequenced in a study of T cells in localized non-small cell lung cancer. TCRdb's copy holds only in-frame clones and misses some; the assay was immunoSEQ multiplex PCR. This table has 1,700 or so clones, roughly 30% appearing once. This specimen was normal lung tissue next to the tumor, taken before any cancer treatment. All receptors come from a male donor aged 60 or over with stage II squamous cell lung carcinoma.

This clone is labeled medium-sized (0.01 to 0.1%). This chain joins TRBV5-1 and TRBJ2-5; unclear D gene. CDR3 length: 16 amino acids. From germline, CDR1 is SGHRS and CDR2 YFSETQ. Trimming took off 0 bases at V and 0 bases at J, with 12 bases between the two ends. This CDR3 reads CASSLGLQTYQETQYF. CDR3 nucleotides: TGCGCCAGCAGCTTGGGTCTTCAGACGTACCAAGAGACCCAGTACTTC.

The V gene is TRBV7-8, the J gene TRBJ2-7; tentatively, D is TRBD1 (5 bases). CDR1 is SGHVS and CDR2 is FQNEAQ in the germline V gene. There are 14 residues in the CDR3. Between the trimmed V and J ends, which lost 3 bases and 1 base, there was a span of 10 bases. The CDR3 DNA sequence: TGTGCCAGCAGCTTCGGAAGGGGATCCTACGAGCAGTACTTC. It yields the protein CASSFGRGSYEQYF.

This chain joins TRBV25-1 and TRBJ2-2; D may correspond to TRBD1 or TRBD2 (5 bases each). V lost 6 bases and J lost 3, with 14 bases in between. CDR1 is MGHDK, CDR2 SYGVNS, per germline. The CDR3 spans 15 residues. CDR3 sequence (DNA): TGTGCCAGCAGCCCGGGGCAGCAGGACACCGGGGAGCTGTTTTTT. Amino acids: CASSPGQQDTGELFF.

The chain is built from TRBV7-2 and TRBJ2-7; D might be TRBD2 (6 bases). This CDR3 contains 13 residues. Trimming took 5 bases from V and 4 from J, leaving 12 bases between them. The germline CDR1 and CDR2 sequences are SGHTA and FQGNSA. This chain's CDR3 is CASSQGSGYEQYF. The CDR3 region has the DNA TGTGCCAGCAGCCAAGGTAGCGGTTACGAGCAGTACTTC.

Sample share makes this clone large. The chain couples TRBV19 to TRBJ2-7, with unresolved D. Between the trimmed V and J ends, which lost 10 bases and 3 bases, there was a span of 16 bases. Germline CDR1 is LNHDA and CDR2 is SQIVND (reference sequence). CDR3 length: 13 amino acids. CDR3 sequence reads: CATSSRNSYEQYF. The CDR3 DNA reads TGTGCCACCTCCTCGAGGAACAGCTACGAGCAGTACTTC.

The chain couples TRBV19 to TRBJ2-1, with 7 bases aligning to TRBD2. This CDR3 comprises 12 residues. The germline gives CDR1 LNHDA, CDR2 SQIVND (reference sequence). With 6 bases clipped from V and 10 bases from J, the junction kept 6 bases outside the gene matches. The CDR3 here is CASSFVGGEQFF. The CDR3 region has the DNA TGTGCCAGTAGCTTCGTGGGGGGGGAGCAGTTCTTC.

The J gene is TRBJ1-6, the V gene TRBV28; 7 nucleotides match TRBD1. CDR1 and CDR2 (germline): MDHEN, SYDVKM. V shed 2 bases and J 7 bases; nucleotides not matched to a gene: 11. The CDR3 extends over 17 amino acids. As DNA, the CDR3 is TGTGCCAGCAGTTTAGGCACTACAGGGGCCTGGAATTCACCCCTCCACTTT. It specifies CASSLGTTGAWNSPLHF.